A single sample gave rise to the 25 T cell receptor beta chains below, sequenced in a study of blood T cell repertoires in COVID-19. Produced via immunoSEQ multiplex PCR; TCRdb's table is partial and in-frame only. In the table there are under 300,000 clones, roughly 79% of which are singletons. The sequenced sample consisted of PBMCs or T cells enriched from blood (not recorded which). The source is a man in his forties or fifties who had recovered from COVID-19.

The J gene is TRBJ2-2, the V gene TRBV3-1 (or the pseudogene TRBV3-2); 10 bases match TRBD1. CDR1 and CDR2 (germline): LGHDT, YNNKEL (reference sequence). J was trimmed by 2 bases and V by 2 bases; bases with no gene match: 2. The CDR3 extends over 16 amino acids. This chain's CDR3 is CASSQWDRGNTGELFF. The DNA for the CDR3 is TGTGCCAGCAGCCAATGGGACAGGGGTAACACCGGGGAGCTGTTTTTT.

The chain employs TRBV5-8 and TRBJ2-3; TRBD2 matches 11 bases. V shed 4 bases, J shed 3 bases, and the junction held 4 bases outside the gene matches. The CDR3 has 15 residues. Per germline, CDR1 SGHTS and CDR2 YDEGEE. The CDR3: CASSLLAGGTDTQYF. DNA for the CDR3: TGTGCCAGCAGCCTGCTAGCGGGAGGAACAGATACGCAGTATTTT.

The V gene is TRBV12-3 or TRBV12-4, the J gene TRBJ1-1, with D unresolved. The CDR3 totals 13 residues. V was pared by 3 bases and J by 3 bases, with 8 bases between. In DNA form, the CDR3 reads TGTGCCAGCAGTTTCTATACCGACACTGAAGCTTTCTTT. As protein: CASSFYTDTEAFF.

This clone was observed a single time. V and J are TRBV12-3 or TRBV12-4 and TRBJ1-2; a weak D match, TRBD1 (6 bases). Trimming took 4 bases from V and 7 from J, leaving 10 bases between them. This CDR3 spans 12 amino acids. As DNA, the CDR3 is TGTGCCAGCAGTTACAGGGTAATTGGCTACACCTTC. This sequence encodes CASSYRVIGYTF.

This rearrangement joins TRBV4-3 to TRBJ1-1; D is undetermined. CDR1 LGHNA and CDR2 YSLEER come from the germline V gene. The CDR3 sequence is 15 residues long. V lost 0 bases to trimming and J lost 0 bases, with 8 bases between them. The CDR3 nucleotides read TGCGCCAGCAGCCAAGAGGGCAGTATGAACACTGAAGCTTTCTTT. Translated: CASSQEGSMNTEAFF.

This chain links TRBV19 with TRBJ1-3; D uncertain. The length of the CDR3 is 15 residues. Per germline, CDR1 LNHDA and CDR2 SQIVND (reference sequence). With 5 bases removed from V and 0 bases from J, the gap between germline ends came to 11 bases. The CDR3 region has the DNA TGTGCCAGTAGTGACCGCGGGAGCTCTGGAAACACCATATATTTT. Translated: CASSDRGSSGNTIYF.

In DNA form, the CDR3 reads TGTGCCAGCAGAACTTACGGACAGGGGTATGGCTACACCTTC. It translates to CASRTYGQGYGYTF. This rearrangement joins TRBV28 to TRBJ1-2; 9 bases line up with TRBD1. This CDR3 is built from 14 residues. With 6 bases clipped from V and 5 bases from J, the junction kept 7 bases outside the gene matches. Germline V gene data show CDR1 as MDHEN and CDR2 as SYDVKM.

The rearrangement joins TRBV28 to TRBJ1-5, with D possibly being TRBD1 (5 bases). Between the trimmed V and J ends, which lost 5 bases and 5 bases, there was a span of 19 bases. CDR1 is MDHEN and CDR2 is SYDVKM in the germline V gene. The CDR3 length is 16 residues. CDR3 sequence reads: CASSQPGWTTHQPQHF. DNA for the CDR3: TGTGCCAGCAGTCAGCCAGGGTGGACTACGCATCAGCCCCAGCATTTT.

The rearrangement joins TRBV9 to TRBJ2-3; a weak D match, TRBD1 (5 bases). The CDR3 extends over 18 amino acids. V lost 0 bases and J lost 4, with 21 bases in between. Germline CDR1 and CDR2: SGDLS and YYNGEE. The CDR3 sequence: CASSVDMWGLGLSDTQYF. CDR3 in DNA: TGTGCCAGCAGCGTAGACATGTGGGGCCTCGGGTTGTCAGATACGCAGTATTTT.

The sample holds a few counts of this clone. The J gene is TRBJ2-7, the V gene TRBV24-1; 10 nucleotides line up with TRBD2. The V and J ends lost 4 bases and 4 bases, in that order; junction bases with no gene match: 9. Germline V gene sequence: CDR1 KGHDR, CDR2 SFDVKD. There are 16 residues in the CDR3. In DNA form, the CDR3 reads TGTGCCACCAGTGACCCTAGCGGGGGACGACTATACGAGCAGTACTTC. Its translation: CATSDPSGGRLYEQYF.

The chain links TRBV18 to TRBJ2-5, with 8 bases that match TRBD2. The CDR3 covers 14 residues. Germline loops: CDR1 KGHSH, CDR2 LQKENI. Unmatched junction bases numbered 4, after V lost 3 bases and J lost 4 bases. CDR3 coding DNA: TGTGCCAGCTCACCGACTAGCGCGCGAGAGACCCAGTACTTC. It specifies CASSPTSARETQYF.

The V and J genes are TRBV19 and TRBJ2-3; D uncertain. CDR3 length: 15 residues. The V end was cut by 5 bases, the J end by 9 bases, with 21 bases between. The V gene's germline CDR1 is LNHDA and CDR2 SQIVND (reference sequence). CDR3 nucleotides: TGTGCCAGTAGTTTCGACGGTCGAGAGGCAGTCACGCAGTATTTT. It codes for CASSFDGREAVTQYF.

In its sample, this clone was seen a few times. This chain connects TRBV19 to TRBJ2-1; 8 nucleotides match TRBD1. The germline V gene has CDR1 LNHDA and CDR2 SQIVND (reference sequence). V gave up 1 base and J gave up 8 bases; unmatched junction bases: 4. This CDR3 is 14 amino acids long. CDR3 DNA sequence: TGTGCCAGTAGTATAGGACAGGGGAGCCATGAGCAGTTCTTC. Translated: CASSIGQGSHEQFF.

The CDR3 DNA follows: TGTGCCAGCAGTTTGGGGGACAAAAACACTGAAGCTTTCTTT. Translated: CASSLGDKNTEAFF. This sequence joins TRBV28 and TRBJ1-1, with a weak D call TRBD1 (6 bases). CDR3 length equals 14 residues. With 3 bases removed from V and 2 bases from J, the gap between germline ends came to 10 bases. Germline values: CDR1 MDHEN, CDR2 SYDVKM.

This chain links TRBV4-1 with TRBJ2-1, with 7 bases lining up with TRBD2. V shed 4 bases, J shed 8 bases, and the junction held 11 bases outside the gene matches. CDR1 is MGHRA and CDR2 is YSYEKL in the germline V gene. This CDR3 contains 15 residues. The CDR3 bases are TGCGCCAGCAGCCTCGGGACCGATCGGGGGGATGAGCAGTTCTTC. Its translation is CASSLGTDRGDEQFF.

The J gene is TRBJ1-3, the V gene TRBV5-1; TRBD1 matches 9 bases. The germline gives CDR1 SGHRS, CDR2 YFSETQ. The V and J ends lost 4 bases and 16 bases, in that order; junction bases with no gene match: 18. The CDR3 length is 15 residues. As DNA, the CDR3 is TGCGCCAGCAGCGGAGCCGGGACAGGGAAGAGATCGCTCTATTTT. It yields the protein CASSGAGTGKRSLYF. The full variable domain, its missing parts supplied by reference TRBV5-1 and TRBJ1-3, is KAGVTQTPRYLIKTRGQQVTLSCSPISGHRSVSWYQQTPGQGLQFLFEYFSETQRNKGNFPGRFSGRQFSNSRSEMNVSTLELGDSALYLCASSGAGTGKRSLYFGEGSWLTVV.

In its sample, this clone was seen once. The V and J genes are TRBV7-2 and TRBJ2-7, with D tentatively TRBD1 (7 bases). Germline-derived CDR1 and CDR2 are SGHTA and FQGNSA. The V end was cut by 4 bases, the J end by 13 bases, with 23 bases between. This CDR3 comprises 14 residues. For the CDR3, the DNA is TGTGCCAGCAGCTCCCTCCGCGGGACAGTGCGGCAATACTTC. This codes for CASSSLRGTVRQYF.

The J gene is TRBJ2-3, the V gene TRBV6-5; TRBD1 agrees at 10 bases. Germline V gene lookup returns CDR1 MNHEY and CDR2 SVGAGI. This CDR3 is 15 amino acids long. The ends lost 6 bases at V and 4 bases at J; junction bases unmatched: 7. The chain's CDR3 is CASSTTGGEADTQYF. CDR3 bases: TGTGCCAGCAGCACGACAGGGGGCGAAGCAGATACGCAGTATTTT.

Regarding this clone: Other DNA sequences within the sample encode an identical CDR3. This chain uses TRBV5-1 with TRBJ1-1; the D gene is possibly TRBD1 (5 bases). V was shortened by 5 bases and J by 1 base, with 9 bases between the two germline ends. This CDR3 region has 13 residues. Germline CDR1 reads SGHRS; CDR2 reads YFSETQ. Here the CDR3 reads CASSFDRNTEAFF. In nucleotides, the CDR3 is TGCGCCAGCAGTTTCGACAGGAACACTGAAGCTTTCTTT.

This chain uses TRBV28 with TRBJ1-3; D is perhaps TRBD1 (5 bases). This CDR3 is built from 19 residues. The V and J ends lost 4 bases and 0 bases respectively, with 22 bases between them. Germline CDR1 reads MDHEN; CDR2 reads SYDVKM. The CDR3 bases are TGTGCCAGCAGTTCTGCTGCAGGGCTCCCTCTCCACTCTGGAAACACCATATATTTT. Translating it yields CASSSAAGLPLHSGNTIYF.

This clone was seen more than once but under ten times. The CDR3 DNA follows: TGTGCCAGCAGTCGGGGCACTGAAGCTTTCTTT. Translation: CASSRGTEAFF. The chain links TRBV5-4 to TRBJ1-1; D unresolved. Germline loops: CDR1 SGHNT, CDR2 YYREEE (reference sequence). The CDR3 is 11 amino acids. The V end lost 5 bases, the J end lost 4 bases, and 6 bases lay between the germline ends.

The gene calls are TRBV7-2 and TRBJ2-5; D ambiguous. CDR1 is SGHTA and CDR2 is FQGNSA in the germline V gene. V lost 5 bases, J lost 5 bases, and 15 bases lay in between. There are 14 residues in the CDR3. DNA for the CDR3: TGTGCCAGCAGCCCCTCGTATCTGAGGGAGACCCAGTACTTC. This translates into CASSPSYLRETQYF.

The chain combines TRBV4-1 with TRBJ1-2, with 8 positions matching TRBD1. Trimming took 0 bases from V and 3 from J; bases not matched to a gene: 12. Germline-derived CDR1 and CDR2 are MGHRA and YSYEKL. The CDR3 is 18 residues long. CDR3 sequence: CASSQDGTSGQAYYGYTF. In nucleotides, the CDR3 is TGCGCCAGCAGCCAAGATGGGACCTCGGGACAGGCGTACTATGGCTACACCTTC.

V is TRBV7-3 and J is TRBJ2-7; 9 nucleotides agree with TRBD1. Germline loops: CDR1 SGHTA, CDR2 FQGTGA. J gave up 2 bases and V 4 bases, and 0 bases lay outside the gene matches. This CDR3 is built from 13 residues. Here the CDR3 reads CASSWDRAYEQYF. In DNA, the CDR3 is TGTGCCAGCAGCTGGGACAGGGCCTACGAGCAGTACTTC.

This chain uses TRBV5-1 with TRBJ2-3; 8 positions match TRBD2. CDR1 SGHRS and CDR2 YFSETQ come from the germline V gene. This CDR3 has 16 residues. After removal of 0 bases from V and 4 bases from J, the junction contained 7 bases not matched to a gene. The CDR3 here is CASSLGTSRDADTQYF. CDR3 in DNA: TGCGCCAGCAGCTTGGGGACTAGCAGAGATGCAGATACGCAGTATTTT.